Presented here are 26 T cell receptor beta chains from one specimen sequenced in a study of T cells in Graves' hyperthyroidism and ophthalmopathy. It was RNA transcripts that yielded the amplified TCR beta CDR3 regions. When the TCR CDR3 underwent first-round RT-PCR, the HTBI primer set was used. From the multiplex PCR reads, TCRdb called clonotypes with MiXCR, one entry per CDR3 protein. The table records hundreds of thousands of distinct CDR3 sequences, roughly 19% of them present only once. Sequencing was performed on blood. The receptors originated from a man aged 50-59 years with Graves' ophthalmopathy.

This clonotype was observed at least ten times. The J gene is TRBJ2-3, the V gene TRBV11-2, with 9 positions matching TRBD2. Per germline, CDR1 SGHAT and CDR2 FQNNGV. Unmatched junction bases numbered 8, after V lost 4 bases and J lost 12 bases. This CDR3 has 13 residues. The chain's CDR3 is CASSSRLAEAQYF. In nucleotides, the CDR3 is TGTGCCAGCAGCTCCAGACTAGCGGAGGCTCAGTATTTT.

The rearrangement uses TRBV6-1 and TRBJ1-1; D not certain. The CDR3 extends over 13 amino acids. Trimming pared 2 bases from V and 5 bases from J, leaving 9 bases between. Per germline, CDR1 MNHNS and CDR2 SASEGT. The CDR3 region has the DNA TGTGCCAGCAGTGAAAGGGAGAGGACTGAAGCTTTCTTT. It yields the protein CASSERERTEAFF.

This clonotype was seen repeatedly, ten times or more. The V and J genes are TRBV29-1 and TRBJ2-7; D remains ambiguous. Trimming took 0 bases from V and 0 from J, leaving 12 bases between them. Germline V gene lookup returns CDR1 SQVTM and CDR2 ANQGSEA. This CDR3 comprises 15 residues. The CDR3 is CSVEDPTSSSYEQYF. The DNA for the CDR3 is TGCAGCGTTGAAGATCCGACGTCCAGCTCCTACGAGCAGTACTTC.

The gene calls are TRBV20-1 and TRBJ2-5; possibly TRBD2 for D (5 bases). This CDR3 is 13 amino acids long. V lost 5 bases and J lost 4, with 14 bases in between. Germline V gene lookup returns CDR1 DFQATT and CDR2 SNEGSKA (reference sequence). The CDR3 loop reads CSAGTSGRETQYF. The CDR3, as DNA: TGCAGTGCTGGAACCTCGGGGAGAGAGACCCAGTACTTC.

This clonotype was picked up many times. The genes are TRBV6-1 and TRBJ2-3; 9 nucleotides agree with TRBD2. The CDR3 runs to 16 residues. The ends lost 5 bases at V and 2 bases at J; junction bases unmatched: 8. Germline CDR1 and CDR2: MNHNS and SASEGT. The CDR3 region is CASSPSTSGLTDTQYF. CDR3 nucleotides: TGTGCCAGCAGTCCGTCGACTAGCGGCCTCACAGATACGCAGTATTTT.

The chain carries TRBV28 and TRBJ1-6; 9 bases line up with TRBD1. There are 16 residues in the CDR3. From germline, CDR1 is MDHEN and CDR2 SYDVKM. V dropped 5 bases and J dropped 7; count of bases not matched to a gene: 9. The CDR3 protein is CASSRTGDRQNSPLHF. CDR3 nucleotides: TGTGCCAGCAGTCGGACAGGGGACCGGCAAAATTCACCCCTCCACTTT. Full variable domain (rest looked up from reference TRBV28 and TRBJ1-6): DVKVTQSSRYLVKRTGEKVFLECVQDMDHENMFWYRQDPGLGLRLIYFSYDVKMKEKGDIPEGYSVSREKKERFSLILESASTNQTSMYLCASSRTGDRQNSPLHFGNGTRLTVT.

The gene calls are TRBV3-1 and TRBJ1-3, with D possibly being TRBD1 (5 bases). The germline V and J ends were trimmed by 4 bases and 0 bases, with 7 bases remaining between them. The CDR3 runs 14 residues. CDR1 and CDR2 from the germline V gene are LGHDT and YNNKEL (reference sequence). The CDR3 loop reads CASSPQVSGNTIYF. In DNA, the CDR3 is TGTGCCAGCAGCCCACAGGTCTCTGGAAACACCATATATTTT.

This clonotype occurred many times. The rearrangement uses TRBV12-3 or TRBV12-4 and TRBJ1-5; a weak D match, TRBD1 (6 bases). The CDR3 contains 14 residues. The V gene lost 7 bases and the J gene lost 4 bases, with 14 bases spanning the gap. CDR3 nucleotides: TGTGCCAGCAACCCGGGACACCCAAATCAGCCCCAGCATTTT. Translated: CASNPGHPNQPQHF.

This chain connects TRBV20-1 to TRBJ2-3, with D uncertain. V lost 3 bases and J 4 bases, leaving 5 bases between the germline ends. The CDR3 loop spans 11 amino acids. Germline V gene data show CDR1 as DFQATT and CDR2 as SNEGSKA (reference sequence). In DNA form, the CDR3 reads TGCAGTGCTAGTATGCCAGATACGCAGTATTTT. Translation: CSASMPDTQYF.

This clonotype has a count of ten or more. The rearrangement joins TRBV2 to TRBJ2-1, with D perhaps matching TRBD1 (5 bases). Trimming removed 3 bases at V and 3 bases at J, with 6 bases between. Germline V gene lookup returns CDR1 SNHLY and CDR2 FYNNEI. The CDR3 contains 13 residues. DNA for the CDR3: TGTGCCAGCAGTGACGACAGCTACAATGAGCAGTTCTTC. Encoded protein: CASSDDSYNEQFF. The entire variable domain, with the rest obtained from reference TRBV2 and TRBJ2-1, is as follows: EPEVTQTPSHQVTQMGQEVILRCVPISNHLYFYWYRQILGQKVEFLVSFYNNEISEKSEIFDDQFSVERPDGSNFTLKIRSTKLEDSAMYFCASSDDSYNEQFFGPGTRLTVL.

The CDR3 DNA is TGTGCCAGCAGTTACGCGGCTCCGGGACTAGCGGGAGTGGGACCAGATACGCAGTATTTT. Residues: CASSYAAPGLAGVGPDTQYF. The V gene is TRBV6-4, the J gene TRBJ2-3; 14 bases are a match to TRBD2. CDR1 MRHNA and CDR2 SNTAGT come from the germline V gene. The CDR3 loop spans 20 amino acids. V shed 5 bases, J shed 4 bases, and the junction held 17 bases outside the gene matches.

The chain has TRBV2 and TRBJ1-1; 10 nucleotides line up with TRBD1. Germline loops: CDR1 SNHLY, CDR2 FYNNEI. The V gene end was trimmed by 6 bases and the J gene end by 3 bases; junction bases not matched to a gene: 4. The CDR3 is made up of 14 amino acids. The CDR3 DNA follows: TGTGCCAGCAGCGCCGGGACAGGGGACACTGAAGCTTTCTTT. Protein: CASSAGTGDTEAFF.

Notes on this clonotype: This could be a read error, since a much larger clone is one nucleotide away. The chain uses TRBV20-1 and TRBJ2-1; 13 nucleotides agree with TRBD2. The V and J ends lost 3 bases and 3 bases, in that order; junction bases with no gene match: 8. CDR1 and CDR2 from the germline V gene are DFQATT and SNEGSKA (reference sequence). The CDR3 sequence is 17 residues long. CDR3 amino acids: CSASDSGTSGVYNEQFF. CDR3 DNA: TGCAGTGCTAGCGATTCCGGGACTAGCGGGGTCTACAATGAGCAGTTCTTC.

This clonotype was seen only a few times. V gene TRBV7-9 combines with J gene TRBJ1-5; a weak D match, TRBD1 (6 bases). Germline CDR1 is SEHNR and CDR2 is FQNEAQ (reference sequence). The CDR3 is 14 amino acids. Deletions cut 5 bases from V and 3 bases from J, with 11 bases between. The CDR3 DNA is TGTGCCAGCAGCCAAGGGGGTTACAATCAGCCCCAGCATTTT. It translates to CASSQGGYNQPQHF.

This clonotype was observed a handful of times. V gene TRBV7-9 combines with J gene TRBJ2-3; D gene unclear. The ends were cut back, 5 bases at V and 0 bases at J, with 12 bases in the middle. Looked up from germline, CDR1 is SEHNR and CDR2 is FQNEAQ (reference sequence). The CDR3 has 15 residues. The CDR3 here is CASSPHLSSTDTQYF. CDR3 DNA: TGTGCCAGCAGCCCCCACTTGTCTAGCACAGATACGCAGTATTTT.

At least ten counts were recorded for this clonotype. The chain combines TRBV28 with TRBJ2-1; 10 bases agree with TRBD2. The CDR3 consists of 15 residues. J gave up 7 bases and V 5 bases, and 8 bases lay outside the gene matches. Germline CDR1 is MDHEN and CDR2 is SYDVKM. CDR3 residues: CASSPASGSRNEQFF. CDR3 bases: TGTGCCAGCAGTCCAGCTAGCGGGAGCAGGAATGAGCAGTTCTTC.

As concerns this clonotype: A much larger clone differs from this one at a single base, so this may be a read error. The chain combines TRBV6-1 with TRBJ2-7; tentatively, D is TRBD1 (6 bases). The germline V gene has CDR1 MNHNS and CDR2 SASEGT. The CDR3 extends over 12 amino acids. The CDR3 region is CAGSPEGDEQYF. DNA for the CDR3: TGTGCCGGCAGCCCAGAGGGGGACGAGCAGTACTTC.

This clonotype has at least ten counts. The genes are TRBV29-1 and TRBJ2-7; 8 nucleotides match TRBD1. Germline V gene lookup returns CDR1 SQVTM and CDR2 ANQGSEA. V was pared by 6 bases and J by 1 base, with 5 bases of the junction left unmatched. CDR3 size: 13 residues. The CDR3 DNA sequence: TGCAGCGTGACCCGGACAGGGTCCTACGAGCAGTACTTC. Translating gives CSVTRTGSYEQYF.

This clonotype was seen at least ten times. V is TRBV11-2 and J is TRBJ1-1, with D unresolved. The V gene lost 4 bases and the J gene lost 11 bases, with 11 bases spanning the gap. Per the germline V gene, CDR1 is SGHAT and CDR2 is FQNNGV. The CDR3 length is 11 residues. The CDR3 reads CASSSNSGAFF. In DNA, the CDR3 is TGTGCCAGCAGCTCCAATAGCGGCGCTTTCTTT.

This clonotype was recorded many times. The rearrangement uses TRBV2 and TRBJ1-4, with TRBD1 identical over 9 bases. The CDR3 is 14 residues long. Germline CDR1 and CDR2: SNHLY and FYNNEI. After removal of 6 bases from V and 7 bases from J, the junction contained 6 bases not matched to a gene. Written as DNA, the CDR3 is TGTGCCAGCAGATGGGACAGGGCGGCTGAAAAACTGTTTTTT. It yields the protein CASRWDRAAEKLFF.

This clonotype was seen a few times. As DNA, the CDR3 is TGTGCCAGTAGTACTCTAGCGGCATACACAGATACGCAGTATTTT. Encoded protein: CASSTLAAYTDTQYF. The rearrangement joins TRBV19 to TRBJ2-3, with 7 bases lining up with TRBD2. The CDR3 is 15 amino acids. CDR1 is LNHDA, CDR2 SQIVND, per germline (reference sequence). Trimming cost V 4 bases and J 2 bases; bases outside gene matches: 6.

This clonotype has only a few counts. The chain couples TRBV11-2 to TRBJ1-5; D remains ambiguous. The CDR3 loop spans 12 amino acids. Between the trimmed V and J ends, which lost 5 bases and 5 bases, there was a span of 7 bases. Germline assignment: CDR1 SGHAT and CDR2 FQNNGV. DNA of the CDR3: TGTGCCAGCAGCCGCCCGTATCAGCCCCAGCATTTT. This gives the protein CASSRPYQPQHF.

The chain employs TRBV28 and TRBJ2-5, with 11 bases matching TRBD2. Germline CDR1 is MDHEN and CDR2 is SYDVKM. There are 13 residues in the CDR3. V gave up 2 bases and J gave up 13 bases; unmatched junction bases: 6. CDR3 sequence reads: CASSLKLAGERYF. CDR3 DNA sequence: TGTGCCAGCAGTTTAAAACTAGCGGGGGAACGGTACTTC.

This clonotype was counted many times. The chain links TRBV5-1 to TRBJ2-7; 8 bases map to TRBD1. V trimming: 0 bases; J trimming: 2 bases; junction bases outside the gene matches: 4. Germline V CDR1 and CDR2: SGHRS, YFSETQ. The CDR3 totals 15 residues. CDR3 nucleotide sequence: TGCGCCAGCAGCTTGGACGCAGGGGGCGCCTACGAGCAGTACTTC. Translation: CASSLDAGGAYEQYF.

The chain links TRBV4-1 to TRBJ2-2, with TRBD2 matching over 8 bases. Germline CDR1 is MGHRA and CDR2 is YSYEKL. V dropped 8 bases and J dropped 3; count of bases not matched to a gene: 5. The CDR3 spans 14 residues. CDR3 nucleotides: TGCGCCAGCGAGAGCGGGAGACACACCGGGGAGCTGTTTTTT. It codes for CASESGRHTGELFF.

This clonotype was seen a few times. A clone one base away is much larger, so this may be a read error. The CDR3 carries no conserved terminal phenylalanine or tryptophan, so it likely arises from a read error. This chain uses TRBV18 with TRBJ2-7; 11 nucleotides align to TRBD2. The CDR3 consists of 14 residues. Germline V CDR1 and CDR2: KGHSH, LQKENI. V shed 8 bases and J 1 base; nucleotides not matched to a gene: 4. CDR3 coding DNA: TGTGCCAGCCTGCGACTAGCGGGATCCTACGAGCAGTACTCC. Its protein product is CASLRLAGSYEQYS.